This T cell receptor (beta chain) emerged from a study of T cell responses to AZD1222 COVID-19 vaccine. Sequencing was performed with immunoSEQ multiplex PCR; in TCRdb, only in-frame clones are kept and a portion is missing. This sample has 110,000 to 150,000 clones, with 85% to 95% found just once. Study-level results: Spike-specific TCRs gained breadth and depth after people received two AZD1222 doses. Most donors were white British, females outnumbered males, and clonal diversity was possibly underestimated. At baseline, seropositivity was found in only a handful of AZD1222 recipients. Epitopes outside B.1.351 and B.1.1.7 mutated regions reportedly drew nearly half of spike TCRs.

This clone was detected only once. Its antigen remains unknown. The junction shows a germline mismatch at one end, possibly a read error. CDR1 is DFQATT, CDR2 SNEGSKA, per germline (reference sequence). CDR3 length: 11 residues. The chain links TRBV20-1 to TRBJ2-4, with D tentatively TRBD2 (5 bases). This specimen was peripheral blood, taken after recovery from COVID-19. The sequence was collected from an adult who had recovered from COVID-19. The CDR3 DNA reads TGCAGTGCCCGGACTGTAAACTTTCAGTACTTC. Residues: CSARTVNFQYF.